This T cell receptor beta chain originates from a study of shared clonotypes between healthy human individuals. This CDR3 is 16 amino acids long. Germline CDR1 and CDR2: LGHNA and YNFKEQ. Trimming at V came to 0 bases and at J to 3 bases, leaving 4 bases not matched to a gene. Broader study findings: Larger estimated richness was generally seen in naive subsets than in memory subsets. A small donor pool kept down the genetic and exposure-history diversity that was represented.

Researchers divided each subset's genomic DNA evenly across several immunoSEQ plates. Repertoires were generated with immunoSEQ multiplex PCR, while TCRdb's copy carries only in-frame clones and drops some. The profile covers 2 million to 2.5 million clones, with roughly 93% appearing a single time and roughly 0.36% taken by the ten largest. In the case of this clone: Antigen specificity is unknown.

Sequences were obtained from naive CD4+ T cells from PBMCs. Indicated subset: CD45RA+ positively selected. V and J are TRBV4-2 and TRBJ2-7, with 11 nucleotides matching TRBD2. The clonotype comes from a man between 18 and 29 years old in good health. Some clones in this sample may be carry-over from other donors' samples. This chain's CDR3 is CASSQDQGLAVYEQYF. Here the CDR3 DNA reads TGTGCCAGCAGCCAAGACCAGGGACTAGCGGTCTACGAGCAGTACTTC.